What follows describes a single T cell receptor (beta chain). The sample is drawn from a study of blood T cell repertoires in COVID-19. Overall study context: Acute-phase and convalescent COVID-19 samples originated in the United States, Italy and Spain. T cells, B-cell-depleted T cells, or PBMCs provided the cDNA or gDNA that served as material.

Original processing notes: Amplification of reference gene primers was used by the study to estimate nucleated cell counts. Measured with immunoSEQ multiplex PCR; TCRdb has only the in-frame clones, and not every one. The V and J calls and clone size are taken from that table; D and trimming were inferred from the DNA. The sample contains roughly 150,000 clones, around 91% of which appear only once. Unmatched junction bases numbered 13, after V lost 7 bases and J lost 0 bases. The CDR3 is 17 amino acids. Germline loops: CDR1 ENHRY, CDR2 SYGVKD. This chain links TRBV10-3 with TRBJ1-1, with 8 bases aligning to TRBD1. Input material: peripheral blood. The sequence was obtained from a woman between 55 and 75 years old with active COVID-19. CDR3 residues: CAITRGQALGMNTEAFF. CDR3 in DNA: TGTGCCATCACCCGGGGACAGGCGTTGGGGATGAACACTGAAGCTTTCTTT.